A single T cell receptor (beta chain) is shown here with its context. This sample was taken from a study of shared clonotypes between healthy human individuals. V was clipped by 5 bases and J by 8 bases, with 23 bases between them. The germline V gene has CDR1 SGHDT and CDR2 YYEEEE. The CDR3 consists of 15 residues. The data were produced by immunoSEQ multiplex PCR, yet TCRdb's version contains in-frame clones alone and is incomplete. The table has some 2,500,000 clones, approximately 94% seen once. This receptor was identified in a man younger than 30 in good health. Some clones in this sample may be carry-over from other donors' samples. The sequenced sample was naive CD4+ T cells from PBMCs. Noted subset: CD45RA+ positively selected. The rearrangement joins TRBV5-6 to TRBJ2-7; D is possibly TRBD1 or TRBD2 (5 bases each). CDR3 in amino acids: CASRASGLDRFKQYF. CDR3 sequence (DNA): TGTGCCAGCAGGGCCTCGGGGCTGGACCGATTTAAGCAGTACTTC.